The source of this TCR beta chain is a study of shared clonotypes between healthy human individuals. Only CD45RO-negative cells positively selected for CCR7 counted as naive CD8 cells, so terminally differentiated effector memory CD45RA+ cells were excluded. Within Nashville, Tennessee resided all donors, each a Caucasian adult. The germline CDR1 and CDR2 sequences are GTSNPN and SVGIG (reference sequence). The length of the CDR3 is 17 residues. J was trimmed by 1 base and V by 0 bases; bases with no gene match: 4. Using immunoSEQ multiplex PCR, the repertoire was profiled, and TCRdb retains in-frame clones only, with some absent. The repertoire consists of roughly 2,000,000 clones, with about 95% occurring once and the leading ten covering more than 0.9%.

The sequence was collected from a young man in good health. The sample consisted of naive CD8+ T cells sorted from blood. J is TRBJ2-7 and V is TRBV30; 15 nucleotides agree with TRBD2. This CDR3 is CAWSVLGTSGRSYEQYF. Written as DNA, the CDR3 is TGTGCCTGGAGTGTACTGGGGACTAGCGGGAGGTCCTACGAGCAGTACTTC.